The 4 T cell receptor beta chains below were found in one sample sequenced in a study of blood T cell repertoires in COVID-19. Assay: immunoSEQ multiplex PCR; the TCRdb copy retains only in-frame clones and omits some. The table includes under 50,000 clones, 55% to 75% detected once. The material sequenced was peripheral blood. These receptors all stem from a man aged 80 or over with acute or convalescent COVID-19.

The J gene is TRBJ2-1, the V gene TRBV19, with unresolved D. Trimming took off 5 bases at V and 15 bases at J, with 14 bases between the two ends. Germline V CDR1 and CDR2: LNHDA, SQIVND (reference sequence). The CDR3 has 11 amino acids. As DNA, the CDR3 is TGTGCCAGTAGTTCCGAGGTCAGCTGGTTCTTC. It yields the protein CASSSEVSWFF.

The rearrangement uses TRBV9 and TRBJ2-3; no clear D. Germline CDR1 is SGDLS and CDR2 is YYNGEE. CDR3 length: 15 amino acids. V was pared by 3 bases and J by 2 bases, with 13 bases between. Here the CDR3 reads CASSEFPRLTDTQYF. CDR3 nucleotide sequence: TGTGCCAGCAGCGAGTTCCCCCGACTCACAGATACGCAGTATTTT. The full variable domain, completed using reference TRBV9 and TRBJ2-3, is DSGVTQTPKHLITATGQRVTLRCSPRSGDLSVYWYQQSLDQGLQFLIQYYNGEERAKGNILERFSAQQFPDLHSELNLSSLELGDSALYFCASSEFPRLTDTQYFGPGTRLTVL.

The chain carries TRBV30 and TRBJ1-3; unclear D gene. V dropped 4 bases and J dropped 6 bases, with 13 bases sitting between them. Looked up from germline, CDR1 is GTSNPN and CDR2 is SVGIG (reference sequence). This CDR3 has 13 residues. CDR3 nucleotides: TGTGCCTGGACAGAGGGTCGAGTAAACACCATATATTTT. Translating it yields CAWTEGRVNTIYF.

The chain employs TRBV7-2 and TRBJ1-3, with 9 bases fitting TRBD1. The V and J ends lost 4 bases and 3 bases, in that order; junction bases with no gene match: 16. The CDR3 extends over 19 amino acids. Germline V CDR1 and CDR2: SGHTA, FQGNSA. CDR3 sequence reads: CASSSAGTGWGRGGNTIYF. The CDR3 DNA reads as TGTGCCAGCAGCTCAGCCGGGACAGGGTGGGGTCGGGGTGGAAACACCATATATTTT.